This T cell receptor (beta chain) was retrieved from a study of T cells in Graves' hyperthyroidism and ophthalmopathy. The CDR3 is made up of 17 amino acids. Between the trimmed V and J ends, which lost 1 base and 2 bases, there was a span of 14 bases. Germline CDR1 and CDR2: MGHDK and SYGVNS. Many counts were recorded for this clonotype. Its antigen is currently unknown. The study collected blood at first hyperthyroidism diagnosis, before any ophthalmopathy symptoms arose. Amplification of TCR beta CDR3 regions used RNA as the template. In the first-round RT-PCR of the TCR CDR3, the HTBI primer set was used. A single record per CDR3 protein comes from TCRdb applying MiXCR to the multiplex PCR reads. Of a few hundred thousand distinct CDR3 sequences listed, approximately 14% are singletons. General observations from the study: Stable hyperthyroidism was separated from ophthalmopathy by a model based on 13 V-J features.

This clonotype was sampled from a woman in her 40s with Graves' hyperthyroidism that later progressed to Graves' ophthalmopathy. Material for sequencing was blood. This sequence joins TRBV25-1 and TRBJ1-4; D unclear. The CDR3 sequence: CASSELSPSGTNEKLFF. CDR3 nucleotide sequence: TGTGCCAGCAGTGAATTAAGCCCCTCGGGCACTAATGAAAAACTGTTTTTT. The full variable domain, completed using reference TRBV25-1 and TRBJ1-4, is EADIYQTPRYLVIGTGKKITLECSQTMGHDKMYWYQQDPGMELHLIHYSYGVNSTEKGDLSSESTVSRIRTEHFPLTLESARPSHTSQYLCASSELSPSGTNEKLFFGSGTQLSVL.